This record covers a single T cell receptor beta chain. The source of the sample is a study of blood T cell repertoires in COVID-19. Per the germline V gene, CDR1 is MNHEY and CDR2 is SVGAGI. The CDR3 runs to 12 residues. V shed 0 bases and J shed 10 bases, with 9 bases lying between them. Profiled with immunoSEQ multiplex PCR; TCRdb holds only in-frame clones, not every one. The sample yields 200,000 to 250,000 clones, around four fifths seen once. The clonotype comes from a man younger than 40 with active or convalescent COVID-19. The chain has TRBV6-5 and TRBJ1-1; maybe TRBD1 (6 bases). The sample comprised peripheral blood. The CDR3 loop reads CASSYSGGGAFF. As DNA, the CDR3 is TGTGCCAGCAGTTACTCAGGGGGGGGAGCTTTCTTT.